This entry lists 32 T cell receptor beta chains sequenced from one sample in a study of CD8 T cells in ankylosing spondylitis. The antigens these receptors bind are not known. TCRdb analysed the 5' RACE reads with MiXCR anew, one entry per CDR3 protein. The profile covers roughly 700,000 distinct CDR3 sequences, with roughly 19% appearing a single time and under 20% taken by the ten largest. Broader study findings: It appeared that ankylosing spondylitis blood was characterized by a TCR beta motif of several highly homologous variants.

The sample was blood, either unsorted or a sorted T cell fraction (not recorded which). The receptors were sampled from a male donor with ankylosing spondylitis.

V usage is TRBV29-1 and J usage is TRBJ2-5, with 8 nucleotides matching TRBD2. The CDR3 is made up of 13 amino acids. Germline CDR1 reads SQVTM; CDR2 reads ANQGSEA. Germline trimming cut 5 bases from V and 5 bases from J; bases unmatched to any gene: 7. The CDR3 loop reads CSVTDPGGETQYF. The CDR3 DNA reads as TGCAGCGTTACCGACCCGGGGGGGGAGACCCAGTACTTC.

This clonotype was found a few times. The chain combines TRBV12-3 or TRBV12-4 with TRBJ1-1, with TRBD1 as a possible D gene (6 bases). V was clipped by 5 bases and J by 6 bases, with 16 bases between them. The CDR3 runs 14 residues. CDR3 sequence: CASSAPTGWAEAFF. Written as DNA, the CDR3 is TGTGCCAGCAGTGCCCCGACAGGTTGGGCTGAAGCTTTCTTT.

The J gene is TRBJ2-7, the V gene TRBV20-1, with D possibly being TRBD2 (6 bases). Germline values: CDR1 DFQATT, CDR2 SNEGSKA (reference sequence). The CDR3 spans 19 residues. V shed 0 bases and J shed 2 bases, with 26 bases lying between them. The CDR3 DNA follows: TGCAGTGCTAGAGATCCTCGGGGGACGCAGCCAATTCTCCCCTACGAGCAGTACTTC. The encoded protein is CSARDPRGTQPILPYEQYF.

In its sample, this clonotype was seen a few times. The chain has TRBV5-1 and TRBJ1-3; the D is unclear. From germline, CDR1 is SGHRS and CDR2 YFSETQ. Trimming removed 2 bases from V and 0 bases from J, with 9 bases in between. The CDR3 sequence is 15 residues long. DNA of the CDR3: TGCGCCAGCAGCTTCGACGGGGACTCTGGAAACACCATATATTTT. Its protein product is CASSFDGDSGNTIYF.

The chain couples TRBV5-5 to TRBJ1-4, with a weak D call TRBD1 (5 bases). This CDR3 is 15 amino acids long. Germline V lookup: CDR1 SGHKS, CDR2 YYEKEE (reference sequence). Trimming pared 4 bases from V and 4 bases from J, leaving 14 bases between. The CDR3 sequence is CASSPDGTNNEKLFF. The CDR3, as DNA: TGTGCCAGCAGCCCGGACGGGACTAATAATGAAAAACTGTTTTTT.

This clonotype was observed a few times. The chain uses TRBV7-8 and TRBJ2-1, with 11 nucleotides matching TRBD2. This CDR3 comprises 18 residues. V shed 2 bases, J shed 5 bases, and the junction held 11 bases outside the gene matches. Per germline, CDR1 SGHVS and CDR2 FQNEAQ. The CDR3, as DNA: TGTGCCAGCAGCTTACGCCCTACTAGCGGGAGAGTCGACAATGAGCAGTTCTTC. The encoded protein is CASSLRPTSGRVDNEQFF.

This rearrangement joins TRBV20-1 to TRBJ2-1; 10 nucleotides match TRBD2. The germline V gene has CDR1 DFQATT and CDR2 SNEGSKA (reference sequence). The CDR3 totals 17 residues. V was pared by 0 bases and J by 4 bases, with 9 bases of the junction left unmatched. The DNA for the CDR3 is TGCAGTGCTAGAGATCTGAAGGGTAGCGGGAGGTACAATGAGCAGTTCTTC. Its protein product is CSARDLKGSGRYNEQFF.

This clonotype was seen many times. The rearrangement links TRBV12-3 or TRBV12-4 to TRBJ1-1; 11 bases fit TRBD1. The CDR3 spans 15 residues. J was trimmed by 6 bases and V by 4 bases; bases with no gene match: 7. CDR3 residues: CASSSLGQGVAEAFF. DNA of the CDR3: TGTGCCAGCAGTTCGCTGGGACAGGGGGTCGCTGAAGCTTTCTTT.

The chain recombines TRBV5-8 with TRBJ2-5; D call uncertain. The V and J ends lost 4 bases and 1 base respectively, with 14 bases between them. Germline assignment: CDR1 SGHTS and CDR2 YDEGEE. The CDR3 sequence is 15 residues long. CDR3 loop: CASSPRVELQETQYF. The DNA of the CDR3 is TGTGCCAGCAGCCCCAGAGTAGAACTCCAAGAGACCCAGTACTTC.

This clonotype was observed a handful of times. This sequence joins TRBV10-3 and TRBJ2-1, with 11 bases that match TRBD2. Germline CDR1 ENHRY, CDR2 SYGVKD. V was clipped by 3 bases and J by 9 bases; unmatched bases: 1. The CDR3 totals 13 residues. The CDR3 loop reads CAISDLAGGEQFF. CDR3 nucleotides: TGTGCCATCAGTGACCTAGCGGGAGGTGAGCAGTTCTTC.

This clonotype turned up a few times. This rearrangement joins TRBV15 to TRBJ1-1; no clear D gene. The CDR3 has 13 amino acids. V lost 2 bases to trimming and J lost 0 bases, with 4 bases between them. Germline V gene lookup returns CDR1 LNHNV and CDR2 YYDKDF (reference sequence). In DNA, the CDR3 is TGTGCCACCAGCAGACTCATGAACACTGAAGCTTTCTTT. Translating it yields CATSRLMNTEAFF.

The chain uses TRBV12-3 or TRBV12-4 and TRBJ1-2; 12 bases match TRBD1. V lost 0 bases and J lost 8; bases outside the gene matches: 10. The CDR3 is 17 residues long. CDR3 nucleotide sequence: TGTGCCAGCAGTTTAGCCAACCCGGGACAGGGGGCGAGGGGCTACACCTTC. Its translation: CASSLANPGQGARGYTF.

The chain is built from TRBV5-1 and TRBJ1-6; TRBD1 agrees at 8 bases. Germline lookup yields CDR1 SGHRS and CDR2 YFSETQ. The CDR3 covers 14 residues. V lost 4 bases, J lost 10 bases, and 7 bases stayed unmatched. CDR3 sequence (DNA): TGCGCCAGCAGCCCGGGACAGGTGGGCTCACCCCTCCACTTT. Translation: CASSPGQVGSPLHF. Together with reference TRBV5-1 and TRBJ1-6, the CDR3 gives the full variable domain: KAGVTQTPRYLIKTRGQQVTLSCSPISGHRSVSWYQQTPGQGLQFLFEYFSETQRNKGNFPGRFSGRQFSNSRSEMNVSTLELGDSALYLCASSPGQVGSPLHFGNGTRLTVT.

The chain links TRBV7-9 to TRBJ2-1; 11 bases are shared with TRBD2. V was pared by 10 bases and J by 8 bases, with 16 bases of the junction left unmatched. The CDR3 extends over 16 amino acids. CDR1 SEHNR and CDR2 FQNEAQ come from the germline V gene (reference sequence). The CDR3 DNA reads TGTGCCACCCTATCTAGTACTAGCGGGGGTGTATATGAGCAGTTCTTC. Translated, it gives CATLSSTSGGVYEQFF.

The chain's CDR3 is CASSRGRGGTFNEKLFF. CDR3 sequence (DNA): TGTGCCAGCAGCCGGGGCAGGGGAGGAACCTTTAATGAAAAACTGTTTTTT. The chain uses TRBV12-3 or TRBV12-4 and TRBJ1-4; possibly TRBD1 for D (6 bases). The CDR3 is 17 amino acids. V lost 6 bases, J lost 4 bases, and 21 bases lay in between.

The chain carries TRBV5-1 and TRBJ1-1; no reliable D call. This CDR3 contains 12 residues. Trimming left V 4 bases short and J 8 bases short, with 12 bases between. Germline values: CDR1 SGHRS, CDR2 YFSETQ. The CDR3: CASSLKTVEAFF. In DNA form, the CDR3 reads TGCGCCAGCAGCCTGAAGACTGTAGAAGCTTTCTTT. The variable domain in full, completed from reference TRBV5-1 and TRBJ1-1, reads KAGVTQTPRYLIKTRGQQVTLSCSPISGHRSVSWYQQTPGQGLQFLFEYFSETQRNKGNFPGRFSGRQFSNSRSEMNVSTLELGDSALYLCASSLKTVEAFFGQGTRLTVV.

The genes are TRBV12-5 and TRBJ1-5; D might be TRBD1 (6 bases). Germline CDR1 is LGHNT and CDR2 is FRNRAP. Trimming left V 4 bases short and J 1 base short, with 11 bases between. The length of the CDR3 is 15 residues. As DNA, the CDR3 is TGTGCTAGTGGTTCGGGGGCGCACAGCAATCAGCCCCAGCATTTT. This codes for CASGSGAHSNQPQHF.

In DNA, the CDR3 is TGTGCCAGCAGCCCCACCCTTGACAGCAGCTACGAGCAGTACTTC. Translated, it gives CASSPTLDSSYEQYF. The genes are TRBV7-9 and TRBJ2-7; a possible D gene is TRBD1 (5 bases). V was trimmed by 5 bases and J by 3 bases, leaving 17 bases between them. The CDR3 loop spans 15 amino acids. From germline, CDR1 is SEHNR and CDR2 FQNEAQ (reference sequence).

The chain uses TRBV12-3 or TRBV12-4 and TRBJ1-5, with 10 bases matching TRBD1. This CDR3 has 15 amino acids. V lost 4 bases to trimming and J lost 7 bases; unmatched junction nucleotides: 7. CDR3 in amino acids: CASSYSGTGAQPQHF. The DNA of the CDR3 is TGTGCCAGCAGTTACTCCGGGACAGGGGCCCAGCCCCAGCATTTT.

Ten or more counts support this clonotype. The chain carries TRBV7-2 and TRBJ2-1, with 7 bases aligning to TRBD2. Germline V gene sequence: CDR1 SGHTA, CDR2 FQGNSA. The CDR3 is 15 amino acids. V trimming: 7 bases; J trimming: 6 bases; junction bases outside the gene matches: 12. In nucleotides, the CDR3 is TGTGCCAGCAACCCAGCGGCGGGAGCTGGCAATGAGCAGTTCTTC. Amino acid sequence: CASNPAAGAGNEQFF.

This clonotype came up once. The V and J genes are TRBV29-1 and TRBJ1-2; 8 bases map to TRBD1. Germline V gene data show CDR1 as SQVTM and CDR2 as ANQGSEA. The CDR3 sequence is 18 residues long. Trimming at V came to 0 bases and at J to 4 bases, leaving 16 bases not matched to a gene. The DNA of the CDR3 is TGCAGCGTTGAAGACCCCATGGGATATCGACAGGGGCTCTATGGCTACACCTTC. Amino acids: CSVEDPMGYRQGLYGYTF.

The CDR3 is CASSQADSSYGYTF. CDR3 bases: TGTGCCAGCAGCCAAGCGGACAGTTCCTATGGCTACACCTTC. The rearrangement links TRBV3-1 to TRBJ1-2; a possible D gene is TRBD1 (6 bases). Germline CDR1 reads LGHDT; CDR2 reads YNNKEL (reference sequence). V lost 1 base to trimming and J lost 4 bases, with 10 bases between them. This CDR3 spans 14 amino acids.

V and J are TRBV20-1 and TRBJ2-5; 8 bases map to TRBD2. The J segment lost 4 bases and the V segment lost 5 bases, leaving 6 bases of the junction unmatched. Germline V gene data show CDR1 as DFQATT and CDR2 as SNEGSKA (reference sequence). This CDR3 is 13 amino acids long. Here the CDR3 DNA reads TGCAGTGCTTTACGTGGACTAGCAGAGACCCAGTACTTC. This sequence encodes CSALRGLAETQYF.

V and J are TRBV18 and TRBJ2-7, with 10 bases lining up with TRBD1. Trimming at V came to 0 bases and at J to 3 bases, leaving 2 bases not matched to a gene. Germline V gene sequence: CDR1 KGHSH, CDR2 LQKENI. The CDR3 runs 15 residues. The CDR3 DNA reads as TGTGCCAGCTCACCACCGTGGGACAGGGGCTACGAGCAGTACTTC. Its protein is CASSPPWDRGYEQYF.

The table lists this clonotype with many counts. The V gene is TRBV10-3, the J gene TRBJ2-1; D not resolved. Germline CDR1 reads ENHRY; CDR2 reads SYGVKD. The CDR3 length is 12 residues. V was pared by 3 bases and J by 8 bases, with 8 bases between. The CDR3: CAISERMDEQFF. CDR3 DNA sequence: TGTGCCATCAGTGAAAGGATGGATGAGCAGTTCTTC.

The CDR3 coding sequence is TGTGCCAGCAGCAGTGACAGCGCGAAACATGAAGCTTTCTTT. Protein sequence: CASSSDSAKHEAFF. The chain has TRBV7-3 and TRBJ1-1; TRBD1 is a possible D gene (5 bases). CDR3 length: 14 residues. The V end lost 5 bases, the J end lost 7 bases, and 17 bases lay between the germline ends. In germline, CDR1 is SGHTA, CDR2 FQGTGA.

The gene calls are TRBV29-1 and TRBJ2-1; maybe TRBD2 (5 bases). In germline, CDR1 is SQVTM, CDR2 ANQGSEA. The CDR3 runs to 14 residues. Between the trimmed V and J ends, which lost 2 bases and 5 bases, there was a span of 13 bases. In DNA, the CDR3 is TGCAGCGTTGAATTTCTGGACTTTCACAATGAGCAGTTCTTC. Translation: CSVEFLDFHNEQFF.

The CDR3 sequence: CASSKDRGSDEQYF. CDR3 nucleotide sequence: TGTGCCAGCAGTAAAGACAGGGGTTCGGACGAGCAGTACTTC. This rearrangement joins TRBV2 to TRBJ2-7; 8 nucleotides align to TRBD1. Germline V gene data show CDR1 as SNHLY and CDR2 as FYNNEI. Trimming cost V 5 bases and J 5 bases; bases outside gene matches: 8. CDR3 length: 14 residues.

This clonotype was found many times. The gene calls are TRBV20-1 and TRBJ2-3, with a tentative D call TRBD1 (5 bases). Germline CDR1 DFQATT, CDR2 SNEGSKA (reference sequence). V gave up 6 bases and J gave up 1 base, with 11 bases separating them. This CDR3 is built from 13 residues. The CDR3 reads CSASETGTDTQYF. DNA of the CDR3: TGCAGTGCCTCGGAGACAGGCACAGATACGCAGTATTTT.

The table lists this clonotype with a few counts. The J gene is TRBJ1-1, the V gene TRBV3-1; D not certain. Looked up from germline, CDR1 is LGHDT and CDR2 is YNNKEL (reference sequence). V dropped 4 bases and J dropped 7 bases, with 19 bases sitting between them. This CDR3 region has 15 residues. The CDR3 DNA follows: TGTGCCAGCAGCCCACCGGAGGGAGGGAACCATGAAGCTTTCTTT. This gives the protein CASSPPEGGNHEAFF.

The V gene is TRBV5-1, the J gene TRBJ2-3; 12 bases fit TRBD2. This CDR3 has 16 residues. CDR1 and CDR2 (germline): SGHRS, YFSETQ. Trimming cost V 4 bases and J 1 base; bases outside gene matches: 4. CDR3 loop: CASSTLAGGGTDTQYF. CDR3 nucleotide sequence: TGCGCCAGCAGCACCCTAGCGGGAGGGGGCACAGATACGCAGTATTTT.

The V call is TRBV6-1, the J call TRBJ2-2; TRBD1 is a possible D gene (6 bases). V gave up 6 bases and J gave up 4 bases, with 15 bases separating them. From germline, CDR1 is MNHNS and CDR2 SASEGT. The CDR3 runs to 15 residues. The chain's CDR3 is CASRTTGTTTGELFF. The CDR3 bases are TGTGCCAGCAGGACTACCGGGACAACCACCGGGGAGCTGTTTTTT.